This is a list of T cell receptor beta chains from one sample in a study of blood T cell repertoires in COVID-19. Data came from immunoSEQ multiplex PCR; TCRdb stores just in-frame clones and leaves some out. This sample has fewer than 350,000 clones, with about 86% found just once. The source material was peripheral blood. These receptors originate from a woman in her 70s with COVID-19, enrolled during active disease. Both conserved end residues are part of each CDR3. A D gene is named only where the DNA matches it firmly. A row's size may be missing; if present it is once, few, many or a size class.

D gene	V gene	J gene	clone size	CDR3 protein	CDR3 DNA
TRBD1	TRBV12-3/TRBV12-4	TRBJ1-3	.	CASSQGTVPTIYF	TGTGCCAGCAGCCAAGGGACAGTCCCCACCATATATTTT
TRBD2	TRBV23-1	TRBJ2-7	.	CASSLLAGVVTYEQYF	TGCGCCAGCAGTCTCCTAGCGGGGGTCGTCACCTACGAGCAGTACTTC
TRBD1	TRBV6-5	TRBJ1-5	.	CASSYGTGNQPQHF	TGTGCCAGCAGTTACGGGACAGGGAATCAGCCCCAGCATTTT
.	TRBV5-6	TRBJ2-3	.	CASSVPGTDTQYF	TGTGCCAGCAGCGTCCCAGGGACAGATACGCAGTATTTT
.	TRBV9	TRBJ2-7	.	CASSVASVGYEQYF	TGTGCCAGCAGCGTAGCCTCGGTCGGCTACGAGCAGTACTTC
.	TRBV7-6	TRBJ1-2	few	CASSPAGSYGYTF	TGTGCCAGCAGTCCTGCCGGGAGCTATGGCTACACCTTC
.	TRBV24-1	TRBJ2-5	.	CATDQGIGETQYF	TGTGCCACCGACCAGGGAATAGGGGAGACCCAGTACTTC
.	TRBV24-1	TRBJ2-2	.	CATSDLGGRTGELFF	TGTGCCACCAGTGATCTGGGAGGAAGGACCGGGGAGCTGTTTTTT
TRBD2	TRBV20-1	TRBJ2-7	.	CSASFGRGTSYEQYF	TGCAGTGCTAGTTTTGGGCGGGGGACTTCCTACGAGCAGTACTTC
.	TRBV6-5	TRBJ2-1	.	CASSWLDSYNEQFF	TGTGCCAGCAGTTGGCTAGACTCTTACAATGAGCAGTTCTTC
.	TRBV10-3	TRBJ1-2	many	CAISDQGSGGYTF	TGTGCCATCAGTGATCAGGGGTCCGGAGGCTACACCTTC
TRBD1	TRBV2	TRBJ1-6	.	CASSEARTGGGSPLHF	TGTGCCAGCAGTGAAGCCCGGACAGGGGGCGGTTCACCCCTCCACTTT
TRBD1	TRBV19	TRBJ1-2	few	CASSKGQGAINYGYTF	TGTGCCAGTAGTAAGGGACAGGGGGCGATTAACTATGGCTACACCTTC
TRBD2	TRBV28	TRBJ2-5	.	CASSSAGVLQETQYF	TGTGCCAGCAGTTCAGCGGGGGTTCTCCAAGAGACCCAGTACTTC
.	TRBV4-1	TRBJ2-7	.	CASSQQGKSYEQYF	TGCGCCAGCAGCCAACAGGGAAAATCCTACGAGCAGTACTTC
.	TRBV24-1	TRBJ1-1	.	CATKKEGGTEAFF	TGTGCCACCAAAAAGGAGGGAGGCACTGAAGCTTTCTTT
TRBD1	TRBV19	TRBJ1-2	.	CASSIGQGYGYTF	TGTGCCAGTAGTATAGGACAGGGCTATGGCTACACCTTC
TRBD2	TRBV29-1	TRBJ2-7	.	CSVEIIPGLAGNEQYF	TGCAGCGTCGAGATAATACCGGGACTAGCGGGGAACGAGCAGTACTTC
TRBD1	TRBV24-1	TRBJ1-2	many	CATSTGTGLYGYTF	TGTGCCACCAGTACTGGGACAGGTCTCTATGGCTACACCTTC
.	TRBV6-5	TRBJ1-1	.	CASSPIGLGGTEAFF	TGTGCCAGCAGCCCAATCGGGTTGGGTGGCACTGAAGCTTTCTTT
TRBD2	TRBV5-1	TRBJ2-1	.	CASGAGGSYNEQFF	TGCGCCAGCGGGGCGGGGGGCTCCTACAATGAGCAGTTCTTC
TRBD1	TRBV29-1	TRBJ1-5	once	CSVARGENQPQHF	TGCAGCGTTGCCAGGGGGGAAAATCAGCCCCAGCATTTT